What follows is one TCR beta chain and its context. Here immunoSEQ multiplex PCR was the method, and the copy in TCRdb shows in-frame clones only, minus some. The sample includes about 62,000 clones, about four fifths of them seen just once. Germline V gene lookup returns CDR1 SGHTA and CDR2 FQGTGA. V trimming: 5 bases; J trimming: 0 bases; junction bases outside the gene matches: 5. This CDR3 contains 15 residues. The data were taken from a study of OX40 agonist ivuxolimab in advanced cancers. Study details: Patients were treated with ivuxolimab, an agonistic anti-OX40 (CD134) antibody.

This TCR was recovered from an adult with an advanced solid tumor such as melanoma, head and neck, liver or kidney cancer. The genes are TRBV7-3 and TRBJ2-3; 7 bases line up with TRBD1. Source: CD4+ or CD8+ T cells sorted from blood, taken in a trial of the OX40 agonist ivuxolimab. The DNA of the CDR3 is TGTGCCAGCAGCGCAAGGGGGCTAAGCACAGATACGCAGTATTTT. Protein: CASSARGLSTDTQYF.